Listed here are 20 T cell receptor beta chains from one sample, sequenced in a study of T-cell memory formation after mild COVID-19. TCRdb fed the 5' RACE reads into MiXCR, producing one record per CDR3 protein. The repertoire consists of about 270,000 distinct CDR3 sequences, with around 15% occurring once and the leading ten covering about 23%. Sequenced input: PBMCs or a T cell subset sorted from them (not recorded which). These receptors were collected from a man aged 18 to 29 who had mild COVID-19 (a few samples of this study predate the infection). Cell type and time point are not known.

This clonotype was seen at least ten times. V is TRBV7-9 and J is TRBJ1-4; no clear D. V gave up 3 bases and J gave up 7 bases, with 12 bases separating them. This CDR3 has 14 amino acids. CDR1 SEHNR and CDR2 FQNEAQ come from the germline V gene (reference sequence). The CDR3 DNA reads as TGTGCCAGCAGCTTTCGCGGAGTCGGTGAAAAACTGTTTTTT. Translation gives CASSFRGVGEKLFF.

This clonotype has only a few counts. CDR3 bases: TGCAGTGCTAGAGATGTGTCAGGCTCAAGGGCCCAGTACTTC. Translated: CSARDVSGSRAQYF. The chain joins TRBV20-1 to TRBJ2-5; D is uncertain. Trimming took off 0 bases at V and 9 bases at J, with 17 bases between the two ends. This CDR3 has 14 residues. Germline CDR1 and CDR2: DFQATT and SNEGSKA (reference sequence).

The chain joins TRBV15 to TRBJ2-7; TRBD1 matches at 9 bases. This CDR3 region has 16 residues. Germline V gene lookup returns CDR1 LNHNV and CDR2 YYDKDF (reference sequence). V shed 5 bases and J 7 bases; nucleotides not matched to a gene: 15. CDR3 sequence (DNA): TGTGCCACCAGCTTAACTGGGACAGGGACCCGGGGGGAGCAGTACGTC. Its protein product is CATSLTGTGTRGEQYV.

The CDR3, as DNA: TGTGCCAGCAGCCAATTACAGGGGAGCGGTGAAAAACTGTTTTTT. Protein: CASSQLQGSGEKLFF. This chain joins TRBV4-2 and TRBJ1-4; TRBD1 aligns across 7 bases. The CDR3 has 15 residues. Germline CDR1 and CDR2: LGHNA and YNFKEQ. The J segment lost 7 bases and the V segment lost 2 bases, leaving 7 bases of the junction unmatched.

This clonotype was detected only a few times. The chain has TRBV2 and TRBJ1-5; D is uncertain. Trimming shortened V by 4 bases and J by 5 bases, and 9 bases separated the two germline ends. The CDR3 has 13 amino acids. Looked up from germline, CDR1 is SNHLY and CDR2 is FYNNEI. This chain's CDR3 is CASSAQRDQPQHF. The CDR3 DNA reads TGTGCCAGCAGTGCCCAGCGAGATCAGCCCCAGCATTTT.

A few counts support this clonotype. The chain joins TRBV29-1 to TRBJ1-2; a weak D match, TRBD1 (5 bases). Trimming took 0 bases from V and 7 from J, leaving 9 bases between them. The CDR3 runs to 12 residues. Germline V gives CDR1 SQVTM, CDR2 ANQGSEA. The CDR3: CSVEDHGGGYTF. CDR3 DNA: TGCAGCGTTGAAGATCATGGGGGTGGCTACACCTTC.

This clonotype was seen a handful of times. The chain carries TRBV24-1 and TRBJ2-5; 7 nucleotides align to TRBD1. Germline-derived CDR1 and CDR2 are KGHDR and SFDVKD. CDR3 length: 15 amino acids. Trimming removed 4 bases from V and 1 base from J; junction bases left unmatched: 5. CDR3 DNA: TGTGCCACCAGTGACACTGACAGGGCCCAAGAGACCCAGTACTTC. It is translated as CATSDTDRAQETQYF.

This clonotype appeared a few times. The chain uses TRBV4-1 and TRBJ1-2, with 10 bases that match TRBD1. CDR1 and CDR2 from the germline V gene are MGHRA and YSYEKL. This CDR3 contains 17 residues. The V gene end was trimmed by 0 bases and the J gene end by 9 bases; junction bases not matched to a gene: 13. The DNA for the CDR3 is TGCGCCAGCAGCCAAGATCGGAACTCGGGACAGGGGCATCGCTACACCTTC. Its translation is CASSQDRNSGQGHRYTF.

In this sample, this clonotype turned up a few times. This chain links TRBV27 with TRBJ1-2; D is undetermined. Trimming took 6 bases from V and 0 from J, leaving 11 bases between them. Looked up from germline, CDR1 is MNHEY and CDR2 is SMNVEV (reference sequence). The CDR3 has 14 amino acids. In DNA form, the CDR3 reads TGTGCCAGCAGCAGACTACCAGCTAACTATGGCTACACCTTC. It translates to CASSRLPANYGYTF.

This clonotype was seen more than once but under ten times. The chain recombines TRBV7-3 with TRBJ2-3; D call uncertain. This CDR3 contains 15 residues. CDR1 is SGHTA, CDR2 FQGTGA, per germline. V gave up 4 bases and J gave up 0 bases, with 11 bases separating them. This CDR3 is CASSSQRRSTDTQYF. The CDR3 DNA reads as TGTGCCAGCAGCTCCCAGAGAAGGAGCACAGATACGCAGTATTTT.

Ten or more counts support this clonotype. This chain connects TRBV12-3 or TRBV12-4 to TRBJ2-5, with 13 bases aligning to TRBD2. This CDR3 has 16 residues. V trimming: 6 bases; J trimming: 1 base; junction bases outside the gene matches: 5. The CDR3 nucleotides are TGTGCCAGCAGCCCAACTAGCGGGGGGGGCCAAGAGACCCAGTACTTC. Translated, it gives CASSPTSGGGQETQYF.

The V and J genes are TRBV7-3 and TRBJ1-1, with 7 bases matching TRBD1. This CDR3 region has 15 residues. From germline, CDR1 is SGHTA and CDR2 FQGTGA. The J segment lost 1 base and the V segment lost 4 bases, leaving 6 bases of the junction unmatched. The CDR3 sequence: CASSSDRTENTEAFF. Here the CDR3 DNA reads TGTGCCAGCAGCTCGGACAGGACAGAGAACACTGAAGCTTTCTTT.

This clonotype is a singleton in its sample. The CDR3 DNA follows: TGTGCCTGGAGTGCCTCGACAGCCGGCTACACCTTC. Its translation is CAWSASTAGYTF. The V call is TRBV30, the J call TRBJ1-2; tentatively, D is TRBD1 (5 bases). CDR3 length: 12 amino acids. Trimming took off 1 base at V and 8 bases at J, with 11 bases between the two ends. CDR1 GTSNPN and CDR2 SVGIG come from the germline V gene (reference sequence).

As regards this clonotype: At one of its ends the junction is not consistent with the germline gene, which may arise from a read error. The CDR3 DNA reads as TGTGCAAGCAGGGGAGGGGGACAGTGGAGCAATCAGCCCCAGCATTTT. This sequence encodes CASRGGGQWSNQPQHF. This rearrangement joins TRBV27 to TRBJ1-5; the match to TRBD1 covers 7 bases. Germline V gene lookup returns CDR1 MNHEY and CDR2 SMNVEV (reference sequence). This CDR3 comprises 16 residues.

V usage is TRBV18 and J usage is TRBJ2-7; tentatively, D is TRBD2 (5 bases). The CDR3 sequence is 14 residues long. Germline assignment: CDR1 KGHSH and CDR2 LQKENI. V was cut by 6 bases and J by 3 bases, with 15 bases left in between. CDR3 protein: CASSSQGGGYEQYF. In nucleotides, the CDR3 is TGTGCCAGCTCCTCCCAAGGCGGAGGCTACGAGCAGTACTTC.

The CDR3 nucleotides are TGTGCCAGCAGCGACCCACCGCGGGTGAATGAGCAGTTCTTC. Its protein product is CASSDPPRVNEQFF. This chain uses TRBV11-1 with TRBJ2-1; D might be TRBD2 (5 bases). V gave up 5 bases and J gave up 7 bases, with 15 bases separating them. Germline values: CDR1 SGHAT, CDR2 FQDESV (reference sequence). This CDR3 has 14 amino acids.

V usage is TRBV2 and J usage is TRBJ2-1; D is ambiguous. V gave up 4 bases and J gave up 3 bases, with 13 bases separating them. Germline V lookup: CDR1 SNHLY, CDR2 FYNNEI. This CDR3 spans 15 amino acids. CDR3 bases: TGTGCCAGCAGTGTTTCATTCTCATACTACAATGAGCAGTTCTTC. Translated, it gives CASSVSFSYYNEQFF.

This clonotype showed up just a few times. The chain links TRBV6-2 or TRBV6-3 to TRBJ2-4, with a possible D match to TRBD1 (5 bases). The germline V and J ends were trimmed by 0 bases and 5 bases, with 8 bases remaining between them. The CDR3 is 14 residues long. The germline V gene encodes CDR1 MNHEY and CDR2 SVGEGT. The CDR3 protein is CASSYSGPQNIQYF. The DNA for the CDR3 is TGTGCCAGCAGTTACTCGGGGCCTCAAAACATTCAGTACTTC.

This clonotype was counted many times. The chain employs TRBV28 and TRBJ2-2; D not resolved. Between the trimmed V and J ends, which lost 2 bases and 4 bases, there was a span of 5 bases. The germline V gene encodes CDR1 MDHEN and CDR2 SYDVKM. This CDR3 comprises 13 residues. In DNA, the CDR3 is TGTGCCAGCAGTTTAATCGGCACCGGGGAGCTGTTTTTT. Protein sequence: CASSLIGTGELFF. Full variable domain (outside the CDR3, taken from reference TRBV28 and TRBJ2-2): DVKVTQSSRYLVKRTGEKVFLECVQDMDHENMFWYRQDPGLGLRLIYFSYDVKMKEKGDIPEGYSVSREKKERFSLILESASTNQTSMYLCASSLIGTGELFFGEGSRLTVL.

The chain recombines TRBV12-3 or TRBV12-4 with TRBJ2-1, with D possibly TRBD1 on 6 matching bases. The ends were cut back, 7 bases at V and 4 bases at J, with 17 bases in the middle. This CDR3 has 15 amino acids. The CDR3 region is CASTKDSLLYNEQFF. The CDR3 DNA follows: TGTGCCAGCACCAAGGACAGCCTGCTGTACAATGAGCAGTTCTTC.